The source of this T cell receptor beta chain is a study of shared clonotypes between healthy human individuals. In the study overall: The donor pool was made up of a couple of women and a few men aged 18 to 49.

Study outcomes and limitations: Researchers sampled blood only, noting tissue repertoires likely differ.

Comment on this clone: The antigen remains undetermined.

It was on ten immunoSEQ deep assay plates that unsorted PBMC DNA was sequenced. In the source study's methods: Junction-only sequences without quality scores came from ImmunoSEQ, so filtering differed. Repertoires were generated with immunoSEQ multiplex PCR, while TCRdb's copy carries only in-frame clones and drops some. The DNA was the basis for D and trimming; V, J and clone size are from that table. The repertoire holds 490,000 or so clones, with roughly 78% as singletons. Germline V gene sequence: CDR1 SGHAT, CDR2 FQNNGV. CDR3 length: 15 amino acids. The ends were cut back, 1 base at V and 1 base at J, with 9 bases in the middle.

Material for sequencing was PBMCs. The chain is built from TRBV11-2 and TRBJ2-3; perhaps D is TRBD1 or TRBD2 (5 bases each). The clonotype comes from a woman aged 35 to 49 in good health. Some clones in this sample may be carry-over from other donors' samples. This chain's CDR3 is CASSLVQGGTDTQYF. The CDR3 DNA follows: TGTGCCAGCAGCTTAGTCCAGGGAGGCACAGATACGCAGTATTTT.